This TCR beta chain came from a study of identical twins. Study-level findings and limits: For zero-insertion analyses, partial confounding could come from invariant MAIT and iNKT cells. With beta out-of-frame sequences, excess sharing by twins was weaker.

This clonotype came up a few times. Antigen specificity is unknown. The CDR3 runs to 16 residues. V lost 8 bases, J lost 6 bases, and 14 bases stayed unmatched. MiXCR, run by TCRdb on the 5' RACE reads, gives a single entry per CDR3 protein. The sample holds about 340,000 distinct CDR3 sequences; about 9% are singletons and the top ten take 7.5% to 9.5%. Among all donors, each was a healthy Caucasian. The V call is TRBV12-3 or TRBV12-4, the J call TRBJ2-7, with TRBD1 matching over 12 bases. The clonotype was recovered from a woman between 50 and 59 years old in good health. The sample taken for sequencing was naive T cells sorted from blood. The CDR3, as DNA: TGTGCCAGCTCTAGGAGAGGAGGGACAGGGGGCGGCGAGCAGTACTTC. Translating it yields CASSRRGGTGGGEQYF.